These 21 T cell receptor beta chains share one sample of origin, sequenced in a study of cytomegalovirus exposure and HLA in healthy donors. Use of 60 Vbeta and 13 Jbeta primers characterized the PCR. Profiled with immunoSEQ multiplex PCR; TCRdb holds only in-frame clones, not every one. The sample carries tens of thousands of clones, 75% to 80% recorded once. Sequencing was done on a sample of PBMCs. These receptor sequences come from a middle-aged woman in good health and CMV-seropositive.

The chain is built from TRBV7-3 and TRBJ2-3; 10 bases line up with TRBD1. Per the germline V gene, CDR1 is SGHTA and CDR2 is FQGTGA. Trimming at V came to 5 bases and at J to 5 bases, leaving 10 bases not matched to a gene. The length of the CDR3 is 16 residues. CDR3 loop: CASSPTGTGVLDTQYF. CDR3 bases: TGTGCCAGCAGCCCTACCGGGACAGGGGTATTAGATACGCAGTATTTT.

V usage is TRBV7-9 and J usage is TRBJ1-6; D unresolved. With 3 bases removed from V and 6 bases from J, the gap between germline ends came to 9 bases. CDR3 length: 14 amino acids. Germline CDR1 is SEHNR and CDR2 is FQNEAQ (reference sequence). The CDR3 protein is CASSLGDFNSPLHF. DNA for the CDR3: TGTGCCAGCAGCTTGGGAGACTTTAATTCACCCCTCCACTTT. The entire variable domain, with the rest obtained from reference TRBV7-9 and TRBJ1-6, is as follows: DTGVSQNPRHKITKRGQNVTFRCDPISEHNRLYWYRQTLGQGPEFLTYFQNEAQLEKSRLLSDRFSAERPKGSFSTLEIQRTEQGDSAMYLCASSLGDFNSPLHFGNGTRLTVT.

The chain recombines TRBV4-3 with TRBJ1-5; no firm D call. V lost 0 bases, J lost 0 bases, and 12 bases lay in between. Germline CDR1 and CDR2: LGHNA and YSLEER. This CDR3 is 17 amino acids long. The CDR3 sequence is CASSQDTIRDSNQPQHF. CDR3 bases: TGCGCCAGCAGCCAAGACACAATCCGGGATAGCAATCAGCCCCAGCATTTT.

This rearrangement joins TRBV27 to TRBJ2-6; 9 bases match TRBD1. Germline loops: CDR1 MNHEY, CDR2 SMNVEV (reference sequence). This CDR3 is built from 17 residues. Losses at the gene ends were 6 bases for V and 3 bases for J; bases not matched to a gene: 9. CDR3 DNA sequence: TGTGCCAGCAGCCCGGGACAGGGTTCTTATGGGGCCAACGTCCTGACTTTC. Translating gives CASSPGQGSYGANVLTF.

This chain connects TRBV4-3 to TRBJ1-2; no definite D call. The CDR3 covers 19 residues. V gave up 1 base and J gave up 2 bases, with 23 bases separating them. Germline loops: CDR1 LGHNA, CDR2 YSLEER. The CDR3 region is CASSQVTQVRAAPNYGYTF. CDR3 in DNA: TGCGCCAGCAGCCAAGTCACTCAGGTCCGCGCAGCACCGAACTATGGCTACACCTTC.

The CDR3 region has the DNA TGTGCCTCCCGGACTAGCGACTCCTACGAGCAGTACTTC. It translates to CASRTSDSYEQYF. This chain uses TRBV30 with TRBJ2-7; 9 bases are shared with TRBD2. V lost 7 bases to trimming and J lost 0 bases; unmatched junction nucleotides: 4. Germline V gene sequence: CDR1 GTSNPN, CDR2 SVGIG (reference sequence). The CDR3 is 13 residues long.

V is TRBV28 and J is TRBJ1-2; 9 bases line up with TRBD1. CDR3 length equals 16 residues. With V trimmed by 3 bases and J by 8 bases, 13 bases remained unmatched. CDR1 and CDR2 (germline): MDHEN, SYDVKM. The CDR3 DNA reads as TGTGCCAGCAGTTTTCGTACCGGGACAGGGAAAAGGGGCTACACCTTC. It codes for CASSFRTGTGKRGYTF.

The J gene is TRBJ2-2, the V gene TRBV25-1, with a possible D match to TRBD2 (5 bases). V gave up 7 bases and J gave up 4 bases, with 13 bases separating them. In germline, CDR1 is MGHDK, CDR2 SYGVNS. The CDR3 is 14 amino acids. In nucleotides, the CDR3 is TGTGCCAGCACCGAGGGTAGCGCCACCGGGGAGCTGTTTTTT. Translation: CASTEGSATGELFF.

The chain links TRBV6-5 to TRBJ1-4, with D unresolved. Trimming removed 3 bases at V and 14 bases at J, with 19 bases between. This CDR3 has 14 residues. The germline CDR1 and CDR2 sequences are MNHEY and SVGAGI. The chain's CDR3 is CASSYRRLVGNLFF. The CDR3 nucleotides are TGTGCCAGCAGTTATCGTCGTTTGGTCGGTAACCTGTTTTTT.

V usage is TRBV29-1 and J usage is TRBJ2-7, with D perhaps TRBD2 (7 bases). V was pared by 3 bases and J by 3 bases, with 9 bases between. Germline CDR1 reads SQVTM; CDR2 reads ANQGSEA. This CDR3 has 12 residues. The CDR3 nucleotides are TGCAGCGTTGACGGGGGGCTCTACGAGCAGTACTTC. Translated, it gives CSVDGGLYEQYF.

The chain carries TRBV11-3 and TRBJ2-3, with TRBD2 identical over 14 bases. V trimming: 5 bases; J trimming: 5 bases; junction bases outside the gene matches: 6. From germline, CDR1 is SGHNT and CDR2 YENEEA. CDR3 length equals 16 residues. CDR3 protein: CASSPGTSGSLDTQYF. CDR3 bases: TGTGCCAGCAGCCCAGGGACTAGCGGGAGTTTAGATACGCAGTATTTT.

The chain uses TRBV4-3 and TRBJ1-2, with 9 bases matching TRBD1. After removal of 1 base from V and 4 bases from J, the junction contained 4 bases not matched to a gene. Germline V gene sequence: CDR1 LGHNA, CDR2 YSLEER. The CDR3 runs to 15 residues. Here the CDR3 DNA reads TGCGCCAGCAGCCAAGCGGGGACAGGGAGCTATGGCTACACCTTC. Protein: CASSQAGTGSYGYTF.

This clone was found a few times. CDR3 coding DNA: TGTGCCAGCAGGGCCAGGGCTAATTCACCCCTCCACTTT. Translating it yields CASRARANSPLHF. The V and J genes are TRBV2 and TRBJ1-6; a weak D match, TRBD1 (5 bases). Trimming removed 6 bases at V and 6 bases at J, with 9 bases between. The CDR3 is 13 residues long. Per germline, CDR1 SNHLY and CDR2 FYNNEI. The whole variable domain, filled in from reference TRBV2 and TRBJ1-6, reads EPEVTQTPSHQVTQMGQEVILRCVPISNHLYFYWYRQILGQKVEFLVSFYNNEISEKSEIFDDQFSVERPDGSNFTLKIRSTKLEDSAMYFCASRARANSPLHFGNGTRLTVT.

V and J are TRBV6-5 and TRBJ1-1, with 10 bases aligning to TRBD1. The V and J ends lost 6 bases and 10 bases, in that order; junction bases with no gene match: 8. CDR1 and CDR2 from the germline V gene are MNHEY and SVGAGI. The CDR3 runs to 13 residues. CDR3: CASREDRGVGAFF. In nucleotides, the CDR3 is TGTGCCAGCAGGGAGGACAGGGGGGTTGGAGCTTTCTTT.

This clone was seen a handful of times. The chain links TRBV19 to TRBJ2-7; maybe TRBD1 (6 bases). This CDR3 region has 13 residues. V gave up 6 bases and J gave up 3 bases, with 12 bases separating them. Germline CDR1 reads LNHDA; CDR2 reads SQIVND (reference sequence). CDR3 DNA: TGTGCCAGTAGCTGGACAGTAAACTACGAGCAGTACTTC. Translation: CASSWTVNYEQYF.

V and J are TRBV29-1 and TRBJ2-5; possible D gene TRBD1, 6 bases. With 2 bases removed from V and 2 bases from J, the gap between germline ends came to 6 bases. Germline CDR1 is SQVTM and CDR2 is ANQGSEA. This CDR3 spans 12 amino acids. In nucleotides, the CDR3 is TGCAGCGTTGAAACAGGGCAAGAGACCCAGTACTTC. Its protein product is CSVETGQETQYF.

To note about this clone: This sample also contains other DNA sequences that code for the same CDR3. This chain connects TRBV5-4 to TRBJ2-3; D ambiguous. Per the germline V gene, CDR1 is SGHNT and CDR2 is YYREEE (reference sequence). The CDR3 consists of 15 residues. Trimming shortened V by 0 bases and J by 2 bases, and 10 bases separated the two germline ends. CDR3 DNA: TGTGCCAGCAGCTTGGCGGTAGCCTCCACAGATACGCAGTATTTT. Protein sequence: CASSLAVASTDTQYF.

The rearrangement joins TRBV7-8 to TRBJ2-4; D may be TRBD2 (6 bases). This CDR3 has 16 residues. Germline CDR1 and CDR2: SGHVS and FQNEAQ. The V gene lost 1 base and the J gene lost 7 bases, with 17 bases spanning the gap. CDR3 residues: CASSLVPGTYGNIQYF. CDR3 coding DNA: TGTGCCAGCAGCTTAGTCCCAGGGACTTACGGGAACATTCAGTACTTC. Combining the CDR3 with reference TRBV7-8 and TRBJ2-4 gives the whole variable domain GAGVSQSPRYKVAKRGQDVALRCDPISGHVSLFWYQQALGQGPEFLTYFQNEAQLDKSGLPSDRFFAERPEGSVSTLKIQRTQQEDSAVYLCASSLVPGTYGNIQYFGAGTRLSVL.

A single count supports this clone. This sequence joins TRBV6-1 and TRBJ2-7; TRBD1 aligns across 7 bases. The V segment lost 6 bases and the J segment 4 bases; nucleotides outside the gene matches: 3. The CDR3 contains 12 residues. The germline V gene encodes CDR1 MNHNS and CDR2 SASEGT. The CDR3 DNA reads TGTGCCAGCAGGGGGACAGTTTACGAGCAGTACTTC. Its protein product is CASRGTVYEQYF.

The chain recombines TRBV5-6 with TRBJ2-7, with D perhaps matching TRBD1 (5 bases). With 2 bases removed from V and 0 bases from J, the gap between germline ends came to 12 bases. From germline, CDR1 is SGHDT and CDR2 YYEEEE. CDR3 length: 15 amino acids. The CDR3 spells CASSLWGYSSYEQYF. CDR3 in DNA: TGTGCCAGCAGCTTATGGGGCTACAGCTCCTACGAGCAGTACTTC.

This chain connects TRBV29-1 to TRBJ2-1; TRBD2 might be the D (5 bases). Germline lookup yields CDR1 SQVTM and CDR2 ANQGSEA. The germline V and J ends were trimmed by 7 bases and 6 bases, with 13 bases remaining between them. The CDR3 runs to 12 residues. In nucleotides, the CDR3 is TGCAGCGGGTCACTAGTCCGCAATGAGCAGTTCTTC. Amino acid sequence: CSGSLVRNEQFF.